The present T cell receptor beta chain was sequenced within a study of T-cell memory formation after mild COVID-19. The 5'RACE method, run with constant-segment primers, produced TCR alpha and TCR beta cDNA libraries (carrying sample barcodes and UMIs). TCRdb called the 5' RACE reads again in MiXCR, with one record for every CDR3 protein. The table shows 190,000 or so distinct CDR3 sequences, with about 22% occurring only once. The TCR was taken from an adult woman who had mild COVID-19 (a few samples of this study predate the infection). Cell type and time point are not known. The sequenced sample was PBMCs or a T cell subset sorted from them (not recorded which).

The CDR3 sequence is CSAIAGIYEQYF. In DNA form, the CDR3 reads TGCAGTGCTATAGCGGGGATCTACGAGCAGTACTTC. The V and J genes are TRBV20-1 and TRBJ2-7; 8 bases agree with TRBD2. Germline CDR1 is DFQATT and CDR2 is SNEGSKA (reference sequence). This CDR3 spans 12 amino acids. Germline trimming cut 4 bases from V and 3 bases from J; bases unmatched to any gene: 2.